Below are 24 T cell receptor beta chains sequenced from a single sample in a study of cytomegalovirus exposure and HLA in healthy donors (dated by TCRdb to the late 2010s). The library came from the immunoSEQ multiplex PCR assay. Here the immuneACCESS table is served through TCRdb, limited to in-frame sequences with V and J called. Missing clones are a known gap in these copies; in checked studies unresolved V genes cover under half, and the rest lacks a known reason. The sample records about 130,000 clones, 75% to 90% of which are singletons. Of the sample, 9% is held by the ten largest clones. Material: PBMCs. Receptors were obtained from a woman aged 18-30 years in good health and CMV-seropositive.

The gene calls are TRBV7-2 and TRBJ2-1; D may be TRBD2 (6 bases). The CDR3 loop spans 11 amino acids. The V end lost 3 bases, the J end lost 12 bases, and 9 bases lay between the germline ends. The germline V gene has CDR1 SGHTA and CDR2 FQGNSA. CDR3 in amino acids: CASSFSGPQFF. In nucleotides, the CDR3 is TGTGCCAGCAGCTTCAGCGGGCCGCAGTTCTTC.

V gene TRBV19 combines with J gene TRBJ2-1; possibly TRBD1 for D (5 bases). Trimming took off 8 bases at V and 10 bases at J, with 15 bases between the two ends. CDR1 LNHDA and CDR2 SQIVND come from the germline V gene (reference sequence). The CDR3 runs 12 residues. The CDR3 bases are TGTGCCAGTCTCAGTGGGGCGCGGGAGCAGTTCTTC. It encodes CASLSGAREQFF.

CDR3 residues: CASSLSQTGYSYEQYF. The CDR3 bases are TGTGCCAGCAGCTTAAGTCAGACAGGCTACTCCTACGAGCAGTACTTC. The chain combines TRBV7-9 with TRBJ2-7; possible D gene TRBD1, 6 bases. V lost 2 bases and J lost 0, with 14 bases in between. The CDR3 contains 16 residues. Germline CDR1 is SEHNR and CDR2 is FQNEAQ (reference sequence).

In DNA form, the CDR3 reads TGTGCCAGCAGCTCCGCGGGGGAATTGTATGGCTACACCTTC. Translating gives CASSSAGELYGYTF. This chain joins TRBV27 and TRBJ1-2, with D perhaps matching TRBD1 (5 bases). In germline, CDR1 is MNHEY, CDR2 SMNVEV (reference sequence). V dropped 6 bases and J dropped 5 bases, with 16 bases sitting between them. This CDR3 spans 14 amino acids.

The chain is built from TRBV19 and TRBJ2-3; 8 bases align to TRBD1. Trimming took 4 bases from V and 1 from J; bases not matched to a gene: 4. CDR3 length: 15 amino acids. The germline V gene has CDR1 LNHDA and CDR2 SQIVND (reference sequence). CDR3 bases: TGTGCCAGTAGTACCGGACAGGGACGCACAGATACGCAGTATTTT. Its protein product is CASSTGQGRTDTQYF.

The CDR3 DNA reads TGTGCCAGCAGAGCGGGACCGACATCCTACGAGCAGTACTTC. Translated: CASRAGPTSYEQYF. The rearrangement uses TRBV6-1 and TRBJ2-7, with 7 bases matching TRBD2. The CDR3 has 14 residues. Per the germline V gene, CDR1 is MNHNS and CDR2 is SASEGT. V was pared by 6 bases and J by 1 base, with 6 bases of the junction left unmatched.

The gene calls are TRBV2 and TRBJ2-7; a possible D gene is TRBD2 (5 bases). Germline V CDR1 and CDR2: SNHLY, FYNNEI. Trimming took off 10 bases at V and 2 bases at J, with 12 bases between the two ends. CDR3 length equals 12 residues. CDR3 protein: CAMLGDPYEQYF. The CDR3 nucleotides are TGTGCCATGCTCGGGGATCCCTACGAGCAGTACTTC.

This clone is a singleton in its sample. V gene TRBV28 combines with J gene TRBJ2-1; D call uncertain. Per the germline V gene, CDR1 is MDHEN and CDR2 is SYDVKM. V dropped 8 bases and J dropped 5 bases, with 13 bases sitting between them. The CDR3 loop spans 13 amino acids. In DNA form, the CDR3 reads TGTGCCAGCGCGGATCGCATGGACAATGAGCAGTTCTTC. It yields the protein CASADRMDNEQFF. Looking up the rest from reference TRBV28 and TRBJ2-1 gives the full variable domain: DVKVTQSSRYLVKRTGEKVFLECVQDMDHENMFWYRQDPGLGLRLIYFSYDVKMKEKGDIPEGYSVSREKKERFSLILESASTNQTSMYLCASADRMDNEQFFGPGTRLTVL.

The chain links TRBV18 to TRBJ2-3; TRBD1 agrees at 8 bases. Germline-derived CDR1 and CDR2 are KGHSH and LQKENI. The CDR3 runs 14 residues. After removal of 3 bases from V and 4 bases from J, the junction contained 3 bases not matched to a gene. DNA for the CDR3: TGTGCCAGCTCACCCCTGGACAGGGCAGATACGCAGTATTTT. Translation gives CASSPLDRADTQYF.

The chain is built from TRBV9 and TRBJ1-1; maybe TRBD1 (5 bases). Germline assignment: CDR1 SGDLS and CDR2 YYNGEE. The length of the CDR3 is 13 residues. V was trimmed by 3 bases and J by 1 base, leaving 7 bases between them. The CDR3, as DNA: TGTGCCAGCAGCGCGACAGCGAACACTGAAGCTTTCTTT. Encoded protein: CASSATANTEAFF.

This chain uses TRBV7-2 with TRBJ2-1, with 12 bases identical to TRBD2. Looked up from germline, CDR1 is SGHTA and CDR2 is FQGNSA. This CDR3 has 15 residues. V gave up 4 bases and J gave up 4 bases; unmatched junction bases: 2. The DNA of the CDR3 is TGTGCCAGCAGCTCGACTAGCGGGGGTTACAATGAGCAGTTCTTC. As protein: CASSSTSGGYNEQFF.

The rearrangement uses TRBV6-6 and TRBJ1-4; D is undetermined. V was pared by 2 bases and J by 3 bases, with 7 bases between. The CDR3 runs to 14 residues. Germline V lookup: CDR1 MNHNY, CDR2 SVGAGI (reference sequence). The CDR3 spells CASSYVASNEKLFF. For the CDR3, the DNA is TGTGCCAGCAGTTACGTAGCGTCTAATGAAAAACTGTTTTTT.

The V gene is TRBV4-2, the J gene TRBJ2-3; 11 positions agree with TRBD2. The CDR3 runs 19 residues. Germline V lookup: CDR1 LGHNA, CDR2 YNFKEQ. With V trimmed by 4 bases and J by 0 bases, 12 bases remained unmatched. The CDR3 protein is CASSPHTSGGRTSTDTQYF. The CDR3 nucleotides read TGTGCCAGCAGCCCCCACACTAGCGGGGGACGCACTAGCACAGATACGCAGTATTTT.

V gene TRBV20-1 combines with J gene TRBJ1-1; 9 bases line up with TRBD1. V dropped 6 bases and J dropped 8; count of bases not matched to a gene: 4. Per the germline V gene, CDR1 is DFQATT and CDR2 is SNEGSKA (reference sequence). The CDR3 consists of 11 residues. CDR3 residues: CSAADRGEAFF. The CDR3 nucleotides read TGCAGTGCCGCGGACAGGGGCGAAGCTTTCTTT.

The rearrangement links TRBV2 to TRBJ1-1, with D maybe TRBD1 (5 bases). CDR1 and CDR2 (germline): SNHLY, FYNNEI. V was trimmed by 7 bases and J by 0 bases, leaving 12 bases between them. The CDR3 runs to 14 residues. The CDR3 is CASTQGSLNTEAFF. The CDR3 region has the DNA TGTGCCAGCACCCAGGGTTCCTTGAACACTGAAGCTTTCTTT.

This chain links TRBV14 with TRBJ2-7; 11 bases match TRBD2. With V trimmed by 1 base and J by 7 bases, 12 bases remained unmatched. Germline V lookup: CDR1 SGHDN, CDR2 FVKESK. The CDR3 has 17 residues. The CDR3 bases are TGTGCCAGCAGCCAAGGTAGCGGGGGGGCCGCGGGTCGGGAGCAGTACTTC. It codes for CASSQGSGGAAGREQYF.

In nucleotides, the CDR3 is TGTGCCTGGAGTGTACGCAGGGAGGGGGGGCAGCCCCAGCATTTT. Encoded protein: CAWSVRREGGQPQHF. The gene calls are TRBV30 and TRBJ1-5; D may be TRBD1 (6 bases). Trimming left V 0 bases short and J 7 bases short, with 16 bases between. This CDR3 region has 15 residues. The germline gives CDR1 GTSNPN, CDR2 SVGIG (reference sequence). Supplemented by reference TRBV30 and TRBJ1-5, the full variable domain reads SQTIHQWPATLVQPVGSPLSLECTVEGTSNPNLYWYRQAAGRGLQLLFYSVGIGQISSEVPQNLSASRPQDRQFILSSKKLLLSDSGFYLCAWSVRREGGQPQHFGDGTRLSIL.

This clone appeared a single time. The genes are TRBV28 and TRBJ2-7; 11 bases map to TRBD1. The trim removed 5 bases at V and 6 bases at J, leaving 9 bases unmatched. This CDR3 spans 15 amino acids. Germline V gene lookup returns CDR1 MDHEN and CDR2 SYDVKM. The CDR3 DNA reads as TGTGCCAGCAGTCCGGCGGGGACAGGGGGTGGCGAGCAGTACTTC. Its protein product is CASSPAGTGGGEQYF.

Regarding this clone: The CDR3 does not close with the conserved phenylalanine or tryptophan, likely indicating a read error. No DNA is shown, since the ends of the CDR3 on it are uncertain; the CDR3 is the one TCRdb lists. Here the CDR3 reads CASSPQGSWGR. This sequence joins TRBV7-6 and TRBJ1-3; the table's D gene call, TRBD1, was not cross checked with the DNA. The CDR3 sequence runs 11 residues, both termini included. CDR1 and CDR2 (germline): SGHVS, FNYEAQ.

The chain joins TRBV7-3 to TRBJ2-2, with D uncertain. The CDR3 consists of 12 residues. V was clipped by 5 bases and J by 3 bases, with 4 bases between them. The germline gives CDR1 SGHTA, CDR2 FQGTGA. CDR3 protein: CASSRYTGELFF. CDR3 DNA: TGTGCCAGCAGCCGGTACACCGGGGAGCTGTTTTTT.

This clone has just one count. The V gene is TRBV2, the J gene TRBJ1-4; TRBD1 matches 9 bases. The V gene end was trimmed by 5 bases and the J gene end by 4 bases; junction bases not matched to a gene: 8. Germline CDR1 reads SNHLY; CDR2 reads FYNNEI. This CDR3 is 16 amino acids long. This CDR3 is CASSFLRDRVNEKLFF. The CDR3 DNA reads TGTGCCAGCAGTTTTCTCCGGGACAGGGTTAATGAAAAACTGTTTTTT.

V and J are TRBV5-1 and TRBJ2-1, with 9 bases fitting TRBD1. V gave up 0 bases and J gave up 2 bases; unmatched junction bases: 6. CDR1 and CDR2 (germline): SGHRS, YFSETQ. This CDR3 has 17 amino acids. CDR3 nucleotide sequence: TGCGCCAGCAGCTTGGAGGGGACAGGGCTAACCTACAATGAGCAGTTCTTC. It codes for CASSLEGTGLTYNEQFF.

The V call is TRBV4-3, the J call TRBJ1-3; tentative D call: TRBD1 (5 bases). The CDR3 runs to 18 residues. The germline V gene has CDR1 LGHNA and CDR2 YSLEER. V was clipped by 0 bases and J by 0 bases, with 15 bases between them. The CDR3 sequence: CASSQEIADRNSGNTIYF. CDR3 DNA sequence: TGCGCCAGCAGCCAAGAAATTGCCGACAGAAACTCTGGAAACACCATATATTTT.

This sequence joins TRBV11-3 and TRBJ1-1; D gene uncertain. This CDR3 has 13 amino acids. Germline values: CDR1 SGHNT, CDR2 YENEEA. V dropped 3 bases and J dropped 5 bases, with 10 bases sitting between them. The CDR3 spells CASSFNRRTEAFF. CDR3 bases: TGTGCCAGCAGCTTCAATAGGAGAACTGAAGCTTTCTTT.